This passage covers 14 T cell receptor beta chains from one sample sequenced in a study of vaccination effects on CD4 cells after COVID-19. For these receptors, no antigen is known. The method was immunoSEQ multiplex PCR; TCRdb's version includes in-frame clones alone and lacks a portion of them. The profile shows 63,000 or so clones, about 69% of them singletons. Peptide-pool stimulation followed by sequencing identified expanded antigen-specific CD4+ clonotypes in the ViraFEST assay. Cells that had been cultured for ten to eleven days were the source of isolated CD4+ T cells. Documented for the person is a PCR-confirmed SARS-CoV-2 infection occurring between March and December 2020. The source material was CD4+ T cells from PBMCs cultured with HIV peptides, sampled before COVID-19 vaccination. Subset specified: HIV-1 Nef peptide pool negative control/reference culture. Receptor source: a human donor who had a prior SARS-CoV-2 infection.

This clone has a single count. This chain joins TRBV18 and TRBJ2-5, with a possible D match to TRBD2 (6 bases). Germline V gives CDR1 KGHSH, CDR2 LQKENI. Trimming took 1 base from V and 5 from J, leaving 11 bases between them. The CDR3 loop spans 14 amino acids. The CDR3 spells CASSPRGGMETQYF. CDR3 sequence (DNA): TGTGCCAGCTCACCACGTGGGGGGATGGAGACCCAGTACTTC.

Here the CDR3 reads CASNYRGNTEAFF. CDR3 sequence (DNA): TGTGCCAGCAACTACAGGGGGAACACTGAAGCTTTCTTT. The gene calls are TRBV3-1 (or the pseudogene TRBV3-2) and TRBJ1-1, with 7 bases identical to TRBD1. Germline V CDR1 and CDR2: LGHDT, YNNKEL (reference sequence). The CDR3 covers 13 residues. V lost 7 bases, J lost 1 base, and 3 bases stayed unmatched.

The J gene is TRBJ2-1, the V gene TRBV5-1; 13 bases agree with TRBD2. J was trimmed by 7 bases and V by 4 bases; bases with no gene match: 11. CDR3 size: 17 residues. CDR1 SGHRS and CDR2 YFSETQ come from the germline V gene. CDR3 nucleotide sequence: TGCGCCAGCAGCCCACCACTAGCGGGGGGGCCAGTGAATGAGCAGTTCTTC. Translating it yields CASSPPLAGGPVNEQFF.

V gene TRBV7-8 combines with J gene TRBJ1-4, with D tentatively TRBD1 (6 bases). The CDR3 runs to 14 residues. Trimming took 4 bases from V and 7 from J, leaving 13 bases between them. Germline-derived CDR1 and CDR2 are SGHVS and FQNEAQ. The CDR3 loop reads CASSSTGRFEKLFF. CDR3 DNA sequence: TGTGCCAGCAGCTCAACAGGGAGATTTGAAAAACTGTTTTTT.

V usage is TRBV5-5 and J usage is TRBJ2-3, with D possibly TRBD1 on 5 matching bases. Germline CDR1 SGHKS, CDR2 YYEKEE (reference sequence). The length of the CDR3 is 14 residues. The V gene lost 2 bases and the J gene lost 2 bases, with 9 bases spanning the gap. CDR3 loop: CASSFRVDTDTQYF. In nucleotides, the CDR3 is TGTGCCAGCAGCTTCAGGGTCGACACAGATACGCAGTATTTT.

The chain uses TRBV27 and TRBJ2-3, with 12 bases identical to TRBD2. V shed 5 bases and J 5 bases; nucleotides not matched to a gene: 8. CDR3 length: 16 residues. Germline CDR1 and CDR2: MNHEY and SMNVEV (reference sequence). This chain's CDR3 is CASSTDRTSGEDTQYF. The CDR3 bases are TGTGCCAGCAGTACTGATCGGACTAGCGGGGAAGATACGCAGTATTTT.

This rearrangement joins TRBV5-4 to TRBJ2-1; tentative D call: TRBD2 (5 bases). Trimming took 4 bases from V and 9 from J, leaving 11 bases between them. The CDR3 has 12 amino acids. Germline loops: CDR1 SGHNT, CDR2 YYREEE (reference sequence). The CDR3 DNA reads TGTGCCAGCAGCCCGGGCGGGCCTGAGCAGTTCTTC. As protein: CASSPGGPEQFF.

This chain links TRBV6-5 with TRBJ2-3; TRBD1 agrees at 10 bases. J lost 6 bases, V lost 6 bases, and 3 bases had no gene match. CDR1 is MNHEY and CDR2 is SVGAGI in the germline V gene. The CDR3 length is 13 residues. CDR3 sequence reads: CASRDRGWDTQYF. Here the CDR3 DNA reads TGTGCCAGCAGGGACAGGGGGTGGGATACGCAGTATTTT.

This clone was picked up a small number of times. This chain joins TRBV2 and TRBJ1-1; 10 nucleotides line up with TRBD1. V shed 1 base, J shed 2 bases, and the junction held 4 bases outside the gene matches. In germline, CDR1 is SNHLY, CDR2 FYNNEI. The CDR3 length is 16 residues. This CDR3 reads CASSEGTGGTNTEAFF. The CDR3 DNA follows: TGTGCCAGCAGTGAAGGGACAGGGGGAACAAACACTGAAGCTTTCTTT.

CDR3 sequence reads: CAWSDGTQETQYF. The CDR3 DNA reads as TGTGCCTGGAGTGACGGAACCCAAGAGACCCAGTACTTC. The chain has TRBV30 and TRBJ2-5; D gene ambiguous. Between the trimmed V and J ends, which lost 1 base and 1 base, there was a span of 7 bases. The CDR3 is 13 residues long. Germline V lookup: CDR1 GTSNPN, CDR2 SVGIG (reference sequence). The full variable domain, in which reference TRBV30 and TRBJ2-5 provide the parts outside the CDR3, is SQTIHQWPATLVQPVGSPLSLECTVEGTSNPNLYWYRQAAGRGLQLLFYSVGIGQISSEVPQNLSASRPQDRQFILSSKKLLLSDSGFYLCAWSDGTQETQYFGPGTRLLVL.

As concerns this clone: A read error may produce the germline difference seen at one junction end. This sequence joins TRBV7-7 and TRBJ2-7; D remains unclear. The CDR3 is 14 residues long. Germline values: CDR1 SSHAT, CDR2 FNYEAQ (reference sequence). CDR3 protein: CASSVTASSYEQYF. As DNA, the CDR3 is TGTGCTAGCAGTGTCACAGCAAGCTCCTACGAGCAGTACTTC.

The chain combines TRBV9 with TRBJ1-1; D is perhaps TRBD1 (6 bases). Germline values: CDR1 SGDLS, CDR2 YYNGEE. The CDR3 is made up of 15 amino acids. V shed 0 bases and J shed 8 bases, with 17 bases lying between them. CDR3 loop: CASSVEVMGHTEAFF. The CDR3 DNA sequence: TGTGCCAGCAGCGTAGAGGTGATGGGACATACAGAAGCTTTCTTT.

The CDR3 DNA reads as TGTGCCAGCCCCTCTGTGCGGTCCTACGAGCAGTACTTC. It codes for CASPSVRSYEQYF. The chain uses TRBV7-4 and TRBJ2-7; no definite D call. V lost 8 bases, J lost 1 base, and 12 bases lay in between. Germline CDR1 and CDR2: SGHVT and SQSDAQ. The CDR3 spans 13 residues.

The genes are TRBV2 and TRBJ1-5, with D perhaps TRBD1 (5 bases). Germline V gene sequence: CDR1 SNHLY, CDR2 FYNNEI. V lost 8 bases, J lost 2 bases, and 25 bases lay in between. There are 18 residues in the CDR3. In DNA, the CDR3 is TGTGCCAGCGCAGCCCCGGGACTTCGCATTGGGGGCAATCAGCCCCAGCATTTT. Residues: CASAAPGLRIGGNQPQHF.